This is a list of T cell receptor beta chains from one sample in a study of blood T cell repertoires in COVID-19. Method: immunoSEQ multiplex PCR; TCRdb's copy keeps in-frame clones and lacks some. The sample yields approximately 49,000 clones, 88% seen once. Sequences were obtained from peripheral blood. Source of these receptors: a man aged 50 to 60 with active COVID-19. Each CDR3 is given with its conserved first and last residue. The order of the fields is J gene, V gene, CDR3 protein.

TRBJ2-1 | TRBV27 | CASSFRDRGYNEQFF
TRBJ2-3 | TRBV4-1 | CASSQGWRGSTDTQYF
TRBJ1-1 | TRBV6-4 | CATRQGRNTEAFF
TRBJ1-3 | TRBV5-6 | CASSLDPVRSSGNTIYF
TRBJ1-1 | TRBV7-7 | CASSPVTRGNTEAFF
TRBJ2-1 | TRBV7-3 | CASSPQRGNEQFF
TRBJ2-3 | TRBV4-2 | CASSQEATGGVADTQYF
TRBJ1-1 | TRBV14 | CASSQVRAGGTEAFF
TRBJ1-2 | TRBV19 | CASCGSQAYGYTF
TRBJ1-1 | TRBV5-1 | CASSLWTGGQTEAFF
TRBJ2-5 | TRBV28 | CASSRSETQYF
TRBJ1-3 | TRBV18 | CASSFLQGQSGNTIYF
TRBJ2-5 | TRBV9 | CASSAHLVAGGSLQETQYF
TRBJ1-1 | TRBV5-4 | CASSWGGRNTEAFF
TRBJ2-3 | TRBV3-1/TRBV3-2 | CASGGYSTDTQYF
TRBJ2-1 | TRBV7-9 | CASSLAPPRSSSYNEQFF
TRBJ2-3 | TRBV27 | CASSRLVRGDTQYF
TRBJ1-5 | TRBV7-8 | CASSLREPYSNQPQHF
TRBJ2-3 | TRBV20-1 | CSASPGTDTQYF
TRBJ2-3 | TRBV7-3 | CASSLSSVSTDTQYF
TRBJ2-5 | TRBV7-2 | CASSPTGTQETQYF
TRBJ2-1 | TRBV19 | CASSIARDEQFF
TRBJ1-6 | TRBV9 | CASSVGRGGNSPLHF
TRBJ2-3 | TRBV6-6 | CASRRLRTSGRGDTQYF
TRBJ1-2 | TRBV7-9 | CASSGTADTYGYTF
TRBJ2-2 | TRBV9 | CASSGGGVTGELFF
TRBJ2-2 | TRBV7-9 | CASSPSVPGELFF
TRBJ2-1 | TRBV9 | CASSVVRQGGYNEQFF
TRBJ2-1 | TRBV19 | CASIKRASGRFVNEQFF
TRBJ1-3 | TRBV7-8 | CASSSTGTGLGSGNTIYF
TRBJ2-7 | TRBV7-3 | CASSFEGGGTGEQYF
TRBJ1-5 | TRBV7-2 | CASTDRGGVQQPQHF
TRBJ2-1 | TRBV4-1 | CASSPQLAGGNEQFF
TRBJ2-2 | TRBV5-8 | CASSYYRDTGELFF
TRBJ2-2 | TRBV2 | CASSDKWARGTGELFF
TRBJ1-4 | TRBV4-1 | CASSLSTVRGEKLFF
TRBJ1-2 | TRBV7-8 | CASSFAGGAGYGYTF
TRBJ2-3 | TRBV24-1 | CATSDFYPDTQYF
TRBJ2-2 | TRBV6-6 | CASSHLAGVPTGELFF
TRBJ1-6 | TRBV19 | CASSIDRGPNGRRRSPLHF
TRBJ1-4 | TRBV6-5 | CASTSGTANNEKLFF
TRBJ2-2 | TRBV19 | CASSRGLELFF
TRBJ1-5 | TRBV2 | CASTSSPAGQPQHF
TRBJ1-3 | TRBV11-2 | CASSFGLHVSGNTIYF
TRBJ2-2 | TRBV3-1/TRBV3-2 | CASGWERGGQGSSGTGELFF
TRBJ2-1 | TRBV11-2 | CASSLVGGTEQFF
TRBJ2-3 | TRBV18 | CASSPPWTGARTDTQYF
TRBJ2-3 | TRBV24-1 | CATSDPEGAPGGDTQYF
TRBJ2-5 | TRBV5-4 | CASSLPKQGLQETQYF
TRBJ1-1 | TRBV7-2 | CASSSQGRLEAFF
TRBJ2-4 | TRBV19 | CASSIEGQGARNIQYF
TRBJ1-1 | TRBV20-1 | CSAPQGASAFF
TRBJ1-1 | TRBV4-3 | CASSLWGGRTEAFF
TRBJ1-5 | TRBV7-9 | CASSLGQYFNQPQHF
TRBJ1-4 | TRBV7-7 | CASSTGELF
TRBJ1-4 | TRBV6-2/TRBV6-3 | CASSRPVDGFRANEKLFF
TRBJ2-2 | TRBV9 | CASRGAGELFF
TRBJ1-1 | TRBV9 | CASSVAGEGTEAFF
TRBJ2-7 | TRBV7-2 | CASSLVSGLGEQYF